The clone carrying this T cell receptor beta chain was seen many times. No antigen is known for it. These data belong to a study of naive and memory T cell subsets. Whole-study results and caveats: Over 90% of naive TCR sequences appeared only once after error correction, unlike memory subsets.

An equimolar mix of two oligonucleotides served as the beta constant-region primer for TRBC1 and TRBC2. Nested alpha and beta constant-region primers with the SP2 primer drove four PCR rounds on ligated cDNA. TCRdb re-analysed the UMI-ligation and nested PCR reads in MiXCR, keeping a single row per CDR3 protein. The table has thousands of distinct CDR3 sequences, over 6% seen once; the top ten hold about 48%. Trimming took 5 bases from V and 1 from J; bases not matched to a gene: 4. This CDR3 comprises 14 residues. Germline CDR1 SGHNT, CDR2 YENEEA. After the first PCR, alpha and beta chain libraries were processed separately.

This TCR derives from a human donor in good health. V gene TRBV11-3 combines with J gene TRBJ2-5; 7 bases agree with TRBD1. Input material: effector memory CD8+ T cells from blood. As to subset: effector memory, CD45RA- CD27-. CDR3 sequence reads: CASSPGTVQETQYF. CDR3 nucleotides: TGTGCCAGCAGCCCCGGGACAGTCCAAGAGACCCAGTACTTC.